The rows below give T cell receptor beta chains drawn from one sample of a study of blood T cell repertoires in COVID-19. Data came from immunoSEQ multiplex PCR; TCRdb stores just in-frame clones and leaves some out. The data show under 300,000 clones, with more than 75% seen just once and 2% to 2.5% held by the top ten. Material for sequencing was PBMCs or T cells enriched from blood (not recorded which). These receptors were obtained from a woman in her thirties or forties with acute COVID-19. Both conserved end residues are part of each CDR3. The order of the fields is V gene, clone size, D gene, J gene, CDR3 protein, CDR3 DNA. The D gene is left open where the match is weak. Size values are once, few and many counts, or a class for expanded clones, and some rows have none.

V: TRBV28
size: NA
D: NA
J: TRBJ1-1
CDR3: CASSFGGTGTEAFF
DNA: TGTGCCAGCAGTTTTGGAGGTACGGGCACTGAAGCTTTCTTT

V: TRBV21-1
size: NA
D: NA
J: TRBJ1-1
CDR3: CASRRLQGAGNTEAFF
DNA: TGTGCCAGCAGGCGCTTACAGGGGGCGGGAAACACTGAAGCTTTCTTT

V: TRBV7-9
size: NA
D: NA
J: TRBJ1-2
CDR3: CASSREVGGYTF
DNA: TGTGCCAGCAGCCGGGAAGTGGGAGGCTACACCTTC

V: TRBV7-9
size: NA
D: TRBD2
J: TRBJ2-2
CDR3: CASSASGSRDTGELFF
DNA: TGTGCCAGCAGCGCGAGCGGGAGTAGGGACACCGGGGAGCTGTTTTTT

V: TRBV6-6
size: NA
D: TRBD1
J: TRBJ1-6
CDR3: CASSALPGPRGSPLHF
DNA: TGTGCCAGCAGCGCTCTACCGGGACCCAGGGGGTCACCCCTCCACTTT

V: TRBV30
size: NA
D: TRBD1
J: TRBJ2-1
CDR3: CAWSVRRDRVERGEQFF
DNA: TGTGCCTGGAGTGTGCGGCGGGACAGGGTTGAGCGGGGTGAGCAGTTCTTC

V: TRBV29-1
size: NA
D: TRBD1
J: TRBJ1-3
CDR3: CSVDRVGSGNTIYF
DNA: TGCAGCGTAGACAGGGTGGGCTCTGGAAACACCATATATTTT

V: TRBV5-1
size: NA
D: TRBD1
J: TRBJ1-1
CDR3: CASSPMTGGGEAFF
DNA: TGCGCCAGCAGCCCCATGACAGGGGGCGGAGAAGCTTTCTTT

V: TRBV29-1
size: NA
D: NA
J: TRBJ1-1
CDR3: CSVGRDSSRNTEAFF
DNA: TGCAGCGTTGGGCGGGACTCATCTCGGAACACTGAAGCTTTCTTT

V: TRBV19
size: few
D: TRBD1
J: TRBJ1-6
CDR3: CATGQLNSPLHF
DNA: TGTGCCACGGGACAGCTTAATTCACCCCTCCACTTT

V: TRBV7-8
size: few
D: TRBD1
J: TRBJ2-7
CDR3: CASSMGTGISYEQYF
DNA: TGTGCCAGCAGCATGGGGACAGGGATTTCGTACGAGCAGTACTTC

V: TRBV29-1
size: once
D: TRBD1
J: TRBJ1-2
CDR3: CSAGQTYDYGYTF
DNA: TGCAGCGCGGGACAGACGTACGACTATGGCTACACCTTC

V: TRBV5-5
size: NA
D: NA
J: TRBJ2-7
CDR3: CASSLGSKSSYEQYF
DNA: TGTGCCAGCAGCTTGGGTTCCAAGAGCTCCTACGAGCAGTACTTC

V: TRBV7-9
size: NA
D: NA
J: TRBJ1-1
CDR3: CASSSRSGENTEAFF
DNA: TGTGCCAGCAGTTCGAGGTCAGGGGAGAACACTGAAGCTTTCTTT

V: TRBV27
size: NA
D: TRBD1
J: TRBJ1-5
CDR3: CASRTGLQPQHF
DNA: TGTGCCAGCAGGACAGGGTTACAGCCCCAGCATTTT

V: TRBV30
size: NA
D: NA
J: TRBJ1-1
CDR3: CAWKKQGTMNTEAFF
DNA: TGTGCCTGGAAGAAGCAGGGGACAATGAACACTGAAGCTTTCTTT

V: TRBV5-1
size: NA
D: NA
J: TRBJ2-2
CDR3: CASSPPRAQGTGELFF
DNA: TGCGCCAGCAGCCCCCCTCGGGCTCAGGGGACCGGGGAGCTGTTTTTT

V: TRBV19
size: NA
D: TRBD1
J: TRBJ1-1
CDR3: CASLDRDTEAFF
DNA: TGTGCCAGCCTGGACAGGGACACTGAAGCTTTCTTT

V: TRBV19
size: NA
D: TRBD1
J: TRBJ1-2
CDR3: CASSMGQNGYTF
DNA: TGTGCCAGTAGTATGGGACAGAATGGCTACACCTTC

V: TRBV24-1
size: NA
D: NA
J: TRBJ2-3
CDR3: CATSPDNGNWDTQYF
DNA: TGTGCCACCAGTCCGGACAATGGGAATTGGGATACGCAGTATTTT

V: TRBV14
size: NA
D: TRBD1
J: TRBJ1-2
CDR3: CASSDRDYGYTF
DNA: TGTGCCAGCAGCGACAGGGACTATGGCTACACCTTC

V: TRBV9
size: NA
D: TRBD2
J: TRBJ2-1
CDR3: CASSVAGNSGLETDEQFF
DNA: TGTGCCAGCAGCGTAGCTGGAAATAGCGGGCTAGAGACGGATGAGCAGTTCTTC

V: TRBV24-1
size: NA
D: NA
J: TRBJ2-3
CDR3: CATSDPGGTDTQYF
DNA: TGTGCCACCAGTGATCCAGGGGGCACAGATACGCAGTATTTT

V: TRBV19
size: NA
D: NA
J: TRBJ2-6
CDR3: CASSMLGAAGANVLTF
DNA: TGTGCCAGTAGTATGTTGGGGGCTGCTGGGGCCAACGTCCTGACTTTC

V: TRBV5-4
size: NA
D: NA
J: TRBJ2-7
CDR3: CASSSPEAYEQYF
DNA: TGTGCCAGCAGCTCCCCCGAGGCCTACGAGCAGTACTTC

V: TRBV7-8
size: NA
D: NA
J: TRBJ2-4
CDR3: CASSPPRVDKNIQYF
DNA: TGTGCCAGCAGTCCACCCAGGGTCGACAAAAACATTCAGTACTTC

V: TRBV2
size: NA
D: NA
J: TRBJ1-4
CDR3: CASSEVGQTKKLFF
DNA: TGTGCCAGCAGTGAAGTTGGACAGACTAAAAAACTGTTTTTT

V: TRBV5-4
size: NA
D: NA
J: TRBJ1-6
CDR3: CASSLAQGNNSPLHF
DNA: TGTGCCAGCAGCTTGGCACAGGGCAATAATTCACCCCTCCACTTT

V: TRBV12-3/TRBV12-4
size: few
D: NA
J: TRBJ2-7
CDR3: CASSFGGGYEQYF
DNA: TGTGCCAGCAGTTTCGGGGGAGGCTACGAGCAGTACTTC

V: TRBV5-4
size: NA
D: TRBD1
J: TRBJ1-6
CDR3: CASSPDRVNSPLHF
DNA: TGTGCCAGCAGTCCCGACAGGGTGAATTCACCCCTCCACTTT

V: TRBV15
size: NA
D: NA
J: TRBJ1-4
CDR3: CATSRVDPGGEKLFF
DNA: TGTGCCACCAGCAGAGTAGACCCGGGAGGGGAAAAACTGTTTTTT

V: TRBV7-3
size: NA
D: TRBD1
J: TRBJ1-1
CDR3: CASSARDRGTEAFF
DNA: TGTGCCAGCAGCGCCCGGGACAGGGGCACTGAAGCTTTCTTT

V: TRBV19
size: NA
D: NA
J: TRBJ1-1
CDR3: CASHRDIFNTEAFF
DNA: TGTGCCAGCCATAGGGACATATTCAACACTGAAGCTTTCTTT

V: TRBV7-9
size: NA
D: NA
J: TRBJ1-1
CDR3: CASSLGRAGGAPNTEAFF
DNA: TGTGCCAGCAGCTTGGGGAGAGCCGGTGGAGCCCCGAACACTGAAGCTTTCTTT

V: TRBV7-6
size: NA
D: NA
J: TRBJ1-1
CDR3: CASTLTSGGGTEAFF
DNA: TGTGCCAGCACCCTAACGTCGGGGGGAGGGACTGAAGCTTTCTTT

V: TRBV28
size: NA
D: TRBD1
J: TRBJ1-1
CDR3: CASSSQTGGNTEAFF
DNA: TGTGCCAGCAGCTCACAGACAGGGGGCAATACTGAAGCTTTCTTT

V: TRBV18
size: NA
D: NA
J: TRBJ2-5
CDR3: CASSPGGLIQETQYF
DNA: TGTGCCAGCTCACCGGGCGGGCTAATACAAGAGACCCAGTACTTC

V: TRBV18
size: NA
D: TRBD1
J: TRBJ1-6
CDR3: CASSPGQGGYNSPLHF
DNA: TGTGCCAGCTCACCCGGACAGGGAGGCTATAATTCACCCCTCCACTTT

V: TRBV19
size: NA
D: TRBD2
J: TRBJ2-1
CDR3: CASTLADGGLNEQFF
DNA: TGTGCCAGTACCCTAGCGGACGGGGGTTTGAATGAGCAGTTCTTC

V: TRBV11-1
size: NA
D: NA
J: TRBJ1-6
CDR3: CASRPAGYNSPLHF
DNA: TGTGCCAGCAGACCTGCGGGGTATAATTCACCCCTCCACTTT